The rows below give T cell receptor beta chains drawn from one sample of a study of vaccination and CD4 T cells after COVID-19. Their target antigens are unknown. TCRdb re-derived calls from the PCR reads in MiXCR, one entry per CDR3 protein. Among more than 8,000 distinct CDR3 sequences listed, approximately 27% were seen once. Material: CD4+ T cells from blood, cultured in vitro, obtained after SARS-CoV-2 vaccination. Every receptor here comes from a human donor who had recovered from COVID-19. CDR3s leave out the opening cysteine and the closing phenylalanine or tryptophan. Expanded clones are given a class, and other clones once, few, many or no size at all.

J: TRBJ1-1; V: TRBV28; size: few; CDR3: ATVLNTEAF
J: TRBJ1-5; V: TRBV28; size: -; CDR3: ASSVGQVGVNQPQH
J: TRBJ2-1; V: TRBV4-3; size: -; CDR3: ASSREITPVNEQF
J: TRBJ2-3; V: TRBV7-2; size: few; CDR3: ASSLSQGQTQY
J: TRBJ2-2; V: TRBV27; size: -; CDR3: ASSLSGGGYTGELF
J: TRBJ1-1; V: TRBV30; size: -; CDR3: AWSGTGRIGTEAF
J: TRBJ2-7; V: TRBV7-8; size: few; CDR3: ASSLVPGGYEQY
J: TRBJ1-3; V: TRBV19; size: -; CDR3: ASKTQYVSDGNTIY
J: TRBJ2-7; V: TRBV20-1; size: -; CDR3: SARDQQGVPSYEQY
J: TRBJ1-3; V: TRBV10-3; size: -; CDR3: ATSLSGNSIY
J: TRBJ2-6; V: TRBV6-1; size: few; CDR3: ASSRLGTGLSGANVLT
J: TRBJ1-2; V: TRBV28; size: few; CDR3: ASGLSLATRYGYT
J: TRBJ1-1; V: TRBV5-1; size: once; CDR3: ASSFPDRGNTEAF